Shown below are 15 T cell receptor beta chains from a single sample sequenced in a study of T cells in Graves' hyperthyroidism and ophthalmopathy. Researchers amplified the TCR beta CDR3 regions from RNA transcripts. Researchers ran a first-round RT-PCR on the TCR CDR3 using the HTBI primer set. TCRdb ran MiXCR on the multiplex PCR reads and lists one entry per CDR3 protein. The table lists 500,000 to 650,000 distinct CDR3 sequences, 14% of them singletons, with about 12% in the top ten. The sequencing input was blood. These TCRs come from a woman aged 45 to 65 with Graves' ophthalmopathy.

The chain is built from TRBV5-6 and TRBJ2-1; TRBD1 is a possible D gene (5 bases). In germline, CDR1 is SGHDT, CDR2 YYEEEE. The V end lost 1 base, the J end lost 6 bases, and 14 bases lay between the germline ends. The CDR3 loop spans 15 amino acids. CDR3 protein: CASSLWQGVSNEQFF. In DNA, the CDR3 is TGTGCCAGCAGCTTGTGGCAGGGCGTCTCCAATGAGCAGTTCTTC. The full variable domain, rest sourced from reference TRBV5-6 and TRBJ2-1, is DAGVTQSPTHLIKTRGQQVTLRCSPKSGHDTVSWYQQALGQGPQFIFQYYEEEERQRGNFPDRFSGHQFPNYSSELNVNALLLGDSALYLCASSLWQGVSNEQFFGPGTRLTVL.

This clonotype was recorded once. This chain joins TRBV19 and TRBJ2-5; TRBD2 agrees at 10 bases. This CDR3 is 18 amino acids long. Trimming took 5 bases from V and 5 from J; bases not matched to a gene: 17. Germline CDR1 LNHDA, CDR2 SQIVND (reference sequence). In DNA form, the CDR3 reads TGTGCCAGTAGTTCCAAGGCCAAAAGCGGGAGGGCCCCTGAGACCCAGTACTTC. It specifies CASSSKAKSGRAPETQYF.

A word on this clonotype: A much larger clone lies one base from this, so it may be a read error. The gene calls are TRBV2 and TRBJ2-1; TRBD2 agrees at 16 bases. There are 15 residues in the CDR3. CDR1 and CDR2 (germline): SNHLY, FYNNEI. The CDR3 loop is CTSRGTSGRVDEQFF. DNA for the CDR3: TGTACCAGCAGGGGGACTAGCGGGAGGGTGGATGAGCAGTTCTTC.

This clonotype was counted ten times or more. The V call is TRBV24-1, the J call TRBJ2-1; the match to TRBD1 covers 9 bases. The CDR3 runs 14 residues. Trimming took 7 bases from V and 6 from J; bases not matched to a gene: 6. Germline CDR1 KGHDR, CDR2 SFDVKD. CDR3 in DNA: TGTGCCACCAGCCGGGACAGGGTATTCAATGAGCAGTTCTTC. It is translated as CATSRDRVFNEQFF.

A word on this clonotype: It may be a read error: a sequence one base away is much more abundant. The V gene is TRBV7-2, the J gene TRBJ2-3; a weak D match, TRBD2 (5 bases). Germline CDR1 SGHTA, CDR2 FQGNSA. V lost 1 base to trimming and J lost 5 bases, with 10 bases between them. This CDR3 is built from 14 residues. DNA for the CDR3: TGTGCCAGCAGCTTAGAGGCGGGTAAAGATACGCAGTATTTT. Amino acid sequence: CASSLEAGKDTQYF.

The rearrangement links TRBV20-1 to TRBJ2-5; 8 bases are shared with TRBD2. The germline V gene has CDR1 DFQATT and CDR2 SNEGSKA (reference sequence). Trimming at V came to 0 bases and at J to 6 bases, leaving 6 bases not matched to a gene. CDR3 length equals 14 residues. The CDR3 region is CSARDHGGAKTQYF. CDR3 bases: TGCAGTGCTAGAGATCACGGGGGGGCGAAGACCCAGTACTTC.

This clonotype has only a few counts. CDR3: CASRGGRYNEQFF. The CDR3 region has the DNA TGTGCCAGCCGAGGGGGGCGCTACAATGAGCAGTTCTTC. The chain uses TRBV27 and TRBJ2-1; D may match TRBD1 or TRBD2 (6 bases each). The germline V gene has CDR1 MNHEY and CDR2 SMNVEV (reference sequence). The CDR3 runs to 13 residues. Trimming removed 8 bases at V and 3 bases at J, with 11 bases between.

On this clonotype itself: This could be a read error, since a much larger clone is one nucleotide away. The rearrangement uses TRBV15 and TRBJ2-7, with TRBD1 as a possible D gene (5 bases). The CDR3 has 16 residues. The germline CDR1 and CDR2 sequences are LNHNV and YYDKDF (reference sequence). CDR3 DNA: TGTGCCACCAGCAGAGATTCAAGGGCAGGGTTCTACGAGCGGTACTTC. Translating it yields CATSRDSRAGFYERYF. The full variable domain, completed using reference TRBV15 and TRBJ2-7, is DAMVIQNPRYQVTQFGKPVTLSCSQTLNHNVMYWYQQKSSQAPKLLFHYYDKDFNNEADTPDNFQSRRPNTSFCFLDIRSPGLGDTAMYLCATSRDSRAGFYERYFGPGTRLTVT.

The chain combines TRBV12-3 or TRBV12-4 with TRBJ2-7, with D uncertain. The CDR3 contains 12 residues. V lost 3 bases, J lost 5 bases, and 8 bases lay in between. CDR3 nucleotides: TGTGCCAGCAGTTTCGTAGGGCACGAGCAGTACTTC. Its translation: CASSFVGHEQYF.

The rearrangement links TRBV7-9 to TRBJ1-1; D is unclear. Germline V lookup: CDR1 SEHNR, CDR2 FQNEAQ (reference sequence). Trimming removed 2 bases at V and 4 bases at J, with 8 bases between. This CDR3 is built from 13 residues. CDR3 residues: CASSLPPSTEAFF. The CDR3 DNA sequence: TGTGCCAGCAGCTTACCCCCGAGCACTGAAGCTTTCTTT.

At least ten counts were recorded for this clonotype. This chain uses TRBV2 with TRBJ2-7; 9 bases align to TRBD2. V shed 0 bases, J shed 3 bases, and the junction held 0 bases outside the gene matches. CDR3 length: 14 amino acids. In germline, CDR1 is SNHLY, CDR2 FYNNEI. This CDR3 is CASSEASGGYEQYF. CDR3 nucleotides: TGTGCCAGCAGTGAAGCTAGCGGGGGCTACGAGCAGTACTTC.

V and J are TRBV20-1 and TRBJ2-5; 10 nucleotides line up with TRBD1. Germline trimming cut 3 bases from V and 4 bases from J; bases unmatched to any gene: 5. The germline gives CDR1 DFQATT, CDR2 SNEGSKA (reference sequence). CDR3 length: 14 residues. The DNA of the CDR3 is TGCAGTGCTAGGGGGACAGGGGTCGGAGAGACCCAGTACTTC. This translates into CSARGTGVGETQYF.

The table lists this clonotype with many counts. This chain connects TRBV7-3 to TRBJ2-3; TRBD2 matches at 7 bases. In germline, CDR1 is SGHTA, CDR2 FQGTGA. V was pared by 5 bases and J by 4 bases, with 6 bases of the junction left unmatched. The CDR3 is 14 amino acids. The CDR3 sequence is CASSPGGWSDTQYF. The CDR3 DNA sequence: TGTGCCAGCAGCCCCGGGGGGTGGTCAGATACGCAGTATTTT.

This clonotype occurred many times. The chain carries TRBV12-3 or TRBV12-4 and TRBJ2-7; 8 nucleotides match TRBD2. The CDR3 has 15 residues. V shed 3 bases, J shed 2 bases, and the junction held 6 bases outside the gene matches. The CDR3 region is CASSFRGAGAYEQYF. The CDR3 DNA is TGTGCCAGCAGTTTTCGGGGAGCGGGAGCCTACGAGCAGTACTTC.

The table lists this clonotype with many counts. This sequence joins TRBV28 and TRBJ1-2, with 7 bases lining up with TRBD1. The CDR3 has 15 amino acids. Per germline, CDR1 MDHEN and CDR2 SYDVKM. V lost 4 bases, J lost 2 bases, and 7 bases stayed unmatched. Here the CDR3 reads CASSSTGAINYGYTF. Written as DNA, the CDR3 is TGTGCCAGCAGTTCCACAGGGGCGATAAACTATGGCTACACCTTC.